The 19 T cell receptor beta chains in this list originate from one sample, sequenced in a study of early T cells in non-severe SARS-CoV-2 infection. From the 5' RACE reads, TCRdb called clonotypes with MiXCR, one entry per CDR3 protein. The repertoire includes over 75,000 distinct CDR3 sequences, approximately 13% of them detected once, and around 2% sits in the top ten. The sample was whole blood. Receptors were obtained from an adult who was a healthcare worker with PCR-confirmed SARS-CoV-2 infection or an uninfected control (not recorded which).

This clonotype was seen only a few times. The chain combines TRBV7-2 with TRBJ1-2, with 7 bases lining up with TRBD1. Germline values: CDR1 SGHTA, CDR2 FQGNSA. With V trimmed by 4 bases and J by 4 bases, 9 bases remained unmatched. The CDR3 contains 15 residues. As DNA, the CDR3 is TGTGCCAGCAGCTCCCCCGGGACAGTTTCCTATGGCTACACCTTC. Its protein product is CASSSPGTVSYGYTF.

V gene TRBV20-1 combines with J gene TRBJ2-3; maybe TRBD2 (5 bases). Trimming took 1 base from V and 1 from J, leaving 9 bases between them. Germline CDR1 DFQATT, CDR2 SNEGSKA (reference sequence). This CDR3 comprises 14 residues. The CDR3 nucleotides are TGCAGTGCTAGAGTGGACTTACGCACAGATACGCAGTATTTT. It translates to CSARVDLRTDTQYF.

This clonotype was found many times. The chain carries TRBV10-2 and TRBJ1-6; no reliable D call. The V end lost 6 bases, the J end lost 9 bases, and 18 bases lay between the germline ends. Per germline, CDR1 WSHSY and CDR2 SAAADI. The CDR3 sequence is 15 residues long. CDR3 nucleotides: TGCGCCAGCAGCGGGTCGGAAGGGATGATTTCACCCCTCCACTTT. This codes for CASSGSEGMISPLHF.

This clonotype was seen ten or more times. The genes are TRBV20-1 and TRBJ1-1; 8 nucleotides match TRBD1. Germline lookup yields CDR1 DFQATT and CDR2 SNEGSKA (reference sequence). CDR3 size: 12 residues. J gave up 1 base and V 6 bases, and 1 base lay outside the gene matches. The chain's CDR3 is CSAGTGNTEAFF. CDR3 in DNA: TGCAGTGCCGGGACAGGGAACACTGAAGCTTTCTTT.

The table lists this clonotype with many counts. CDR3 sequence (DNA): TGTGCCAGCAATCCACGGGCGCCGGGCCCCGCTAATCAGCCCCAGCATTTT. Translating it yields CASNPRAPGPANQPQHF. This sequence joins TRBV6-1 and TRBJ1-5; D remains unclear. Trimming removed 7 bases at V and 4 bases at J, with 23 bases between. The germline gives CDR1 MNHNS, CDR2 SASEGT. CDR3 length: 17 residues.

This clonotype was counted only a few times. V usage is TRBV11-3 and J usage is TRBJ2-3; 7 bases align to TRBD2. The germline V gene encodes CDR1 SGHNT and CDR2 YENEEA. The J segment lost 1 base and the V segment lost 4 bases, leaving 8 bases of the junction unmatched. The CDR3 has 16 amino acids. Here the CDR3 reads CASSSRGEVGTDTQYF. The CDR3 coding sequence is TGTGCCAGCAGCTCACGGGGGGAAGTTGGCACAGATACGCAGTATTTT. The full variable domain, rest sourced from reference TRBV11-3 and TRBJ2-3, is EAGVVQSPRYKIIEKKQPVAFWCNPISGHNTLYWYLQNLGQGPELLIRYENEEAVDDSQLPKDRFSAERLKGVDSTLKIQPAELGDSAVYLCASSSRGEVGTDTQYFGPGTRLTVL.

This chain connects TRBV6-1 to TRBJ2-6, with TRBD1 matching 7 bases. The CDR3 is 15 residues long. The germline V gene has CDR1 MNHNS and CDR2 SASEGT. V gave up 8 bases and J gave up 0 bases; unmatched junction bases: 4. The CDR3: CASSGGASGANVLTF. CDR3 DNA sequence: TGTGCCAGCTCAGGGGGTGCCTCTGGGGCCAACGTCCTGACTTTC.

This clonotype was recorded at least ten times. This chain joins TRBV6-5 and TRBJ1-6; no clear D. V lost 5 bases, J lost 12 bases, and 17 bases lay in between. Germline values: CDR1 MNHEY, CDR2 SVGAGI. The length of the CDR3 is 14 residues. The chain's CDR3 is CASSPRTDWGPLHF. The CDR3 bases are TGTGCCAGCAGTCCCCGGACGGACTGGGGACCCCTCCACTTT.

CDR3: CASRIWQGKVETQYF. The CDR3 DNA follows: TGTGCCAGCAGGATATGGCAGGGTAAAGTAGAGACCCAGTACTTC. The chain employs TRBV5-5 and TRBJ2-5; a possible D gene is TRBD1 (5 bases). Germline CDR1 reads SGHKS; CDR2 reads YYEKEE (reference sequence). V was cut by 5 bases and J by 4 bases, with 18 bases left in between. The length of the CDR3 is 15 residues.

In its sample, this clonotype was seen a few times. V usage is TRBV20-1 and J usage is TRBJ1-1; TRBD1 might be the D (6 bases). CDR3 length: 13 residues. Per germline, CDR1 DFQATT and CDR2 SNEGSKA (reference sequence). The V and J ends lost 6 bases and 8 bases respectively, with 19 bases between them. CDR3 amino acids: CSAFNPTGVEAFF. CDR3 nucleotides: TGCAGTGCCTTTAACCCGACAGGCGTGGAAGCTTTCTTT.

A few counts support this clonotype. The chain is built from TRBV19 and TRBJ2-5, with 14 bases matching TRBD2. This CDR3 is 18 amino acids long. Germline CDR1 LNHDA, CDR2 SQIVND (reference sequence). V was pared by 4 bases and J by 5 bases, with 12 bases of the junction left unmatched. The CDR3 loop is CASSRDKTSGGALETQYF. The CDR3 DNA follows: TGTGCCAGTAGTAGGGATAAGACTAGCGGGGGGGCCTTGGAGACCCAGTACTTC.

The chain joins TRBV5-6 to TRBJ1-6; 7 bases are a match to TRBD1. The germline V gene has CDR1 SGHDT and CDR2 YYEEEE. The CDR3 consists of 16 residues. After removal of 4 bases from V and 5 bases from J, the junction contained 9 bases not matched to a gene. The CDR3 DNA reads TGTGCCAGCAGCCCATCATCCAGGGGGAATAATTCACCCCTCCACTTT. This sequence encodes CASSPSSRGNNSPLHF.

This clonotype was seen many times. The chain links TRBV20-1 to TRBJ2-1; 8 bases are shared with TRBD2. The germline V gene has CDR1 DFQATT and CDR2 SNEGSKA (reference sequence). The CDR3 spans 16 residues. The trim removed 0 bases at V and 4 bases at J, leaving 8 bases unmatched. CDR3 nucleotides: TGCAGTGCTAGAGATCGGAGCGGGGGAGCATACAATGAGCAGTTCTTC. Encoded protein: CSARDRSGGAYNEQFF.

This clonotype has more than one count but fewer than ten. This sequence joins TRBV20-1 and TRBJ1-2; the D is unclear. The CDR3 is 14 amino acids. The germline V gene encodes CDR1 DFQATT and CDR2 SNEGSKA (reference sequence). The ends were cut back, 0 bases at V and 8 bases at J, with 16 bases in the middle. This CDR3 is CSAREDPARHGYTF. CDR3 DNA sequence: TGCAGTGCTAGAGAAGATCCAGCCAGACACGGCTACACCTTC.

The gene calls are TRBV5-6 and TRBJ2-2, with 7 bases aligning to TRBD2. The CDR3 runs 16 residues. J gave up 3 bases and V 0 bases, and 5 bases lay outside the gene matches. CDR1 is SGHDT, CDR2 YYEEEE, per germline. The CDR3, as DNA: TGTGCCAGCAGCTTGGATGTGGGAGGGGACACCGGGGAGCTGTTTTTT. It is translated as CASSLDVGGDTGELFF.

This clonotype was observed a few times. The CDR3 spells CASSFEPSARAYEQYF. The CDR3 DNA is TGTGCCAGCAGTTTTGAACCTAGCGCGAGGGCCTACGAGCAGTACTTC. The V gene is TRBV28, the J gene TRBJ2-7; possibly TRBD2 for D (6 bases). This CDR3 is 16 amino acids long. Germline CDR1 is MDHEN and CDR2 is SYDVKM. Trimming shortened V by 3 bases and J by 2 bases, and 17 bases separated the two germline ends.

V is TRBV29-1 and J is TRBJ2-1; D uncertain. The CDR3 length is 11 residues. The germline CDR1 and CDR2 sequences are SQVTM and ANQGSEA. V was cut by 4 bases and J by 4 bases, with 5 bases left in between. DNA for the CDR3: TGCAGCGTTGTGGGGTACAATGAGCAGTTCTTC. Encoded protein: CSVVGYNEQFF.

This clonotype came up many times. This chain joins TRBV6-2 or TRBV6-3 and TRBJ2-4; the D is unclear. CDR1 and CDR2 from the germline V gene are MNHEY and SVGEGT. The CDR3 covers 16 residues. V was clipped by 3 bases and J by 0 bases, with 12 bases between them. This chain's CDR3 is CASSYVAIGAKNIQYF. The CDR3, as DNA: TGTGCCAGCAGTTATGTAGCCATCGGAGCCAAAAACATTCAGTACTTC.

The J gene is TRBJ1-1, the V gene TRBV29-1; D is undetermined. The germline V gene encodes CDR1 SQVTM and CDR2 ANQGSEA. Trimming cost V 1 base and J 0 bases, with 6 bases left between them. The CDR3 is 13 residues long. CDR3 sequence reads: CSVEGQLNTEAFF. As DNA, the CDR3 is TGCAGCGTTGAAGGTCAGCTGAACACTGAAGCTTTCTTT.